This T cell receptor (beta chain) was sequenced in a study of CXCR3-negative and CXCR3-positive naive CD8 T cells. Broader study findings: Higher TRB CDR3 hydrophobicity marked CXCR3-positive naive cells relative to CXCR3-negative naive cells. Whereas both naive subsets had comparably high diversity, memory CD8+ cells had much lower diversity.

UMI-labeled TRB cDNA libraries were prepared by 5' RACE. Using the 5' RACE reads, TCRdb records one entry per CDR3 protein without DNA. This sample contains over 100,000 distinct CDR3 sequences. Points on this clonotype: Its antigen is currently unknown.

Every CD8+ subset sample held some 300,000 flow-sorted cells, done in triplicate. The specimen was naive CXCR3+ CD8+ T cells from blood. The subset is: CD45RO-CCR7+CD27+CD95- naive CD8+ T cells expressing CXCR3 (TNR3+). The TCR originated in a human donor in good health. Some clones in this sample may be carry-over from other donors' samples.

The CDR3 is CASSYRGRQSTDTQYF. The J gene is TRBJ2-3, the V gene TRBV6-5; TCRdb's D call of TRBD2 is untestable without DNA. Germline-derived CDR1 and CDR2 are MNHEY and SVGAGI. The CDR3 runs to 16 residues.